This T cell receptor (beta chain) was found in a study of follicular helper T cells after annual influenza vaccination. Study-level results: Recurrent ICOS+CD38+ cTfh clonotypes included tetramer and AIM influenza-specific ones.

TCRdb's table, derived via immunoSEQ multiplex PCR, lists solely in-frame clones and lacks some. The sample has approximately 400 clones; 81% are singletons. Germline CDR1 is MDHEN and CDR2 is SYDVKM. This CDR3 is 14 amino acids long. V shed 5 bases and J shed 1 base, with 12 bases lying between them. Specified time point: 2014-2015 season, 7 days after vaccination. Cells are cTfh (non-naive CD4+CXCR5+PD-1+), split by ICOS and CD38 into double-positive or double-negative. Details on this clone: Its antigen remains unidentified.

The J gene is TRBJ2-7, the V gene TRBV28; a weak D match, TRBD1 (5 bases). The clonotype comes from an adult who received the influenza vaccine. Material: CXCR5+ CD38+ circulating T follicular helper cells from blood, obtained 7 days after influenza vaccination. Subset of the sample: circulating Tfh, non-naive CD4+CXCR5+PD-1+ (ICOS+CD38+ or ICOS-CD38-). The CDR3 reads CASSGFTGSYEQYF. DNA of the CDR3: TGTGCCAGCAGTGGTTTTACAGGTTCCTACGAGCAGTACTTC. Full variable domain (missing parts from reference TRBV28 and TRBJ2-7): DVKVTQSSRYLVKRTGEKVFLECVQDMDHENMFWYRQDPGLGLRLIYFSYDVKMKEKGDIPEGYSVSREKKERFSLILESASTNQTSMYLCASSGFTGSYEQYFGPGTRLTVT.